These 24 T cell receptor beta chains came from one sample sequenced in a study of healthy donors' naive CD4 and CD8 T cells (dated by TCRdb to about 2015). The sequencing machine was a 454 GS FLX Titanium. A previously published linear amplification protocol was used to build the TCR libraries, starting from approximately 530 ng of total RNA. TCRdb trimmed public reads at Q25 via fastp, called clones via MiXCR and kept in-frame beta chains. All rows with the same CDR3 protein become a single entry with the most common DNA and genes. The sample table lists about 200,000 distinct CDR3 sequences, about 74% of them with a count of one. Clones ranked in the top ten supply roughly 2.3% of the sample. Sequencing was done on a sample of naive CD4+ and CD8+ T cells sorted from blood, pooled from several donors. Sample cell subset or site, as interpreted from the label and publication: FACS-sorted naive CD4+ (CD45RO-CD45RA+) and naive CD8+ (CD45RA+CD27bright) T cells. These receptors all come from a pool of human donors in good health; the sample pools cells from several healthy donors.

This clonotype appeared once. V usage is TRBV6-5 and J usage is TRBJ2-1, with TRBD2 as a possible D gene (8 bases). Germline lookup yields CDR1 MNHEY and CDR2 SVGAGI. CDR3 size: 15 residues. The V end was cut by 5 bases, the J end by 7 bases, with 18 bases between. The CDR3 DNA reads as TGTGCCAGCAGTCCCCCCGGGAGGGGGCCGAATGAGCAGTTCTTC. Protein: CASSPPGRGPNEQFF.

J is TRBJ2-5 and V is TRBV6-5, with D perhaps TRBD1 or TRBD2 (5 bases each). The ends were cut back, 4 bases at V and 5 bases at J, with 17 bases in the middle. This CDR3 is built from 15 residues. Germline CDR1 is MNHEY and CDR2 is SVGAGI. The CDR3 nucleotides read TGTGCCAGCAGTTCACGAGGGGAGCCGGGGGAGACCCAGTACTTC. It specifies CASSSRGEPGETQYF.

The rearrangement links TRBV11-2 to TRBJ2-3, with D perhaps TRBD2 (6 bases). The CDR3 is 13 residues long. Germline CDR1 and CDR2: SGHAT and FQNNGV. With 5 bases removed from V and 9 bases from J, the gap between germline ends came to 15 bases. The CDR3 loop is CASSHPGGKTQYF. The CDR3 region has the DNA TGTGCCAGCAGCCACCCCGGCGGGAAGACGCAGTATTTT.

V gene TRBV20-1 combines with J gene TRBJ1-5; D is unclear. The CDR3 is 16 residues long. Looked up from germline, CDR1 is DFQATT and CDR2 is SNEGSKA (reference sequence). V was pared by 0 bases and J by 5 bases, with 17 bases between. CDR3 coding DNA: TGCAGTGCTAGAGATCGGCCGATTGGTCGGCATCAGCCCCAGCATTTT. Protein: CSARDRPIGRHQPQHF.

The chain joins TRBV5-4 to TRBJ1-1; 8 nucleotides match TRBD1. CDR3 length: 20 amino acids. V lost 2 bases and J lost 0; bases outside the gene matches: 18. Germline V CDR1 and CDR2: SGHNT, YYREEE (reference sequence). CDR3 coding DNA: TGTGCCAGCAGCTTTTCAAGGACAGGGAGGCTAGGAGCCATGAACACTGAAGCTTTCTTT. It is translated as CASSFSRTGRLGAMNTEAFF.

This chain uses TRBV29-1 with TRBJ2-1; 8 nucleotides line up with TRBD2. The CDR3 runs to 14 residues. V was clipped by 5 bases and J by 7 bases; unmatched bases: 10. CDR1 is SQVTM and CDR2 is ANQGSEA in the germline V gene. CDR3: CSVRGAGVRNEQFF. Here the CDR3 DNA reads TGCAGCGTTCGGGGAGCGGGAGTAAGAAATGAGCAGTTCTTC.

This chain uses TRBV29-1 with TRBJ2-1, with unresolved D. The V gene lost 8 bases and the J gene lost 7 bases, with 15 bases spanning the gap. The CDR3 extends over 12 amino acids. Germline V CDR1 and CDR2: SQVTM, ANQGSEA. The CDR3 DNA sequence: TGCAGCATTGTTCTCGGTGGGAATGAGCAGTTCTTC. It yields the protein CSIVLGGNEQFF.

The genes are TRBV6-5 and TRBJ2-1; 7 bases are a match to TRBD1. Germline V gives CDR1 MNHEY, CDR2 SVGAGI. This CDR3 contains 14 residues. V was pared by 4 bases and J by 4 bases, with 4 bases of the junction left unmatched. CDR3 DNA sequence: TGTGCCAGCAGTTCGAGGACAGGTTACAATGAGCAGTTCTTC. It specifies CASSSRTGYNEQFF.

The genes are TRBV29-1 and TRBJ2-7, with 7 bases fitting TRBD1. CDR1 and CDR2 from the germline V gene are SQVTM and ANQGSEA. This CDR3 is 11 amino acids long. V shed 7 bases and J 3 bases; nucleotides not matched to a gene: 3. This chain's CDR3 is CSGDSGYEQYF. Here the CDR3 DNA reads TGCAGCGGGGACAGTGGCTACGAGCAGTACTTC.

V is TRBV12-3 or TRBV12-4 and J is TRBJ1-1; D gene unclear. With 3 bases removed from V and 5 bases from J, the gap between germline ends came to 13 bases. This CDR3 is built from 14 residues. The CDR3 nucleotides read TGTGCCAGCAGTTTTCGTGGGTCGGGAACTGAAGCTTTCTTT. This encodes CASSFRGSGTEAFF.

This clonotype showed up just a few times. This chain uses TRBV20-1 with TRBJ2-5; tentative D call: TRBD2 (5 bases). Trimming pared 0 bases from V and 5 bases from J, leaving 10 bases between. Germline CDR1 is DFQATT and CDR2 is SNEGSKA (reference sequence). The CDR3 is made up of 13 amino acids. The DNA for the CDR3 is TGCAGTGCTAGAGATGGTAGAGGGGAGACCCAGTACTTC. Amino acid sequence: CSARDGRGETQYF.

This chain links TRBV5-6 with TRBJ1-2; D is uncertain. CDR1 is SGHDT, CDR2 YYEEEE, per germline. V shed 4 bases and J shed 4 bases, with 8 bases lying between them. The CDR3 has 12 residues. CDR3 DNA sequence: TGTGCCAGCAGCGCTAACAGCTATGGCTACACCTTC. Its translation: CASSANSYGYTF. Supplemented by reference TRBV5-6 and TRBJ1-2, the full variable domain reads DAGVTQSPTHLIKTRGQQVTLRCSPKSGHDTVSWYQQALGQGPQFIFQYYEEEERQRGNFPDRFSGHQFPNYSSELNVNALLLGDSALYLCASSANSYGYTFGSGTRLTVV.

This clonotype was seen more than once but under ten times. The J gene is TRBJ2-7, the V gene TRBV27; 7 positions match TRBD1. V trimming: 6 bases; J trimming: 5 bases; junction bases outside the gene matches: 7. The CDR3 totals 13 residues. From germline, CDR1 is MNHEY and CDR2 SMNVEV (reference sequence). CDR3 protein: CASSHRGLDEQYF. The CDR3 region has the DNA TGTGCCAGCAGCCACAGGGGTCTCGACGAGCAGTACTTC.

The chain combines TRBV5-6 with TRBJ2-3, with 10 nucleotides matching TRBD1. Losses at the gene ends were 3 bases for V and 5 bases for J; bases not matched to a gene: 6. The CDR3 consists of 15 residues. Germline CDR1 is SGHDT and CDR2 is YYEEEE. The CDR3 region is CASSSGRDRGDTQYF. For the CDR3, the DNA is TGTGCCAGCAGCTCAGGGAGGGACAGGGGAGATACGCAGTATTTT.

This chain links TRBV29-1 with TRBJ1-1; D is uncertain. CDR3 size: 11 residues. With 3 bases removed from V and 1 base from J, the gap between germline ends came to 3 bases. Germline lookup yields CDR1 SQVTM and CDR2 ANQGSEA. CDR3 loop: CSVEANTEAFF. In DNA form, the CDR3 reads TGCAGCGTTGAGGCGAACACTGAAGCTTTCTTT.

The chain carries TRBV5-1 and TRBJ2-6; a weak D match, TRBD1 (5 bases). Trimming removed 7 bases from V and 0 bases from J, with 17 bases in between. This CDR3 contains 17 residues. Germline V gene data show CDR1 as SGHRS and CDR2 as YFSETQ. CDR3: CASGAALHHSGANVLTF. In DNA form, the CDR3 reads TGCGCCAGCGGGGCCGCGCTACACCACTCTGGGGCCAACGTCCTGACTTTC.

V usage is TRBV13 and J usage is TRBJ2-7, with 9 bases that match TRBD2. V shed 0 bases, J shed 2 bases, and the junction held 2 bases outside the gene matches. CDR1 is PRHDT and CDR2 is FYEKMQ in the germline V gene (reference sequence). This CDR3 region has 15 residues. CDR3 in DNA: TGTGCCAGCAGCTTAGGCAGCGGGGGGACCTACGAGCAGTACTTC. Translating gives CASSLGSGGTYEQYF.

J is TRBJ1-1 and V is TRBV30; 7 nucleotides agree with TRBD1. The CDR3 covers 13 residues. Germline V gives CDR1 GTSNPN, CDR2 SVGIG (reference sequence). J was trimmed by 5 bases and V by 0 bases; bases with no gene match: 3. The CDR3 sequence: CAWSVQGVTEAFF. The CDR3 DNA follows: TGTGCCTGGAGTGTCCAGGGGGTTACTGAAGCTTTCTTT.

The chain couples TRBV6-5 to TRBJ1-5; a possible D gene is TRBD1 (6 bases). This CDR3 is 14 amino acids long. Trimming shortened V by 3 bases and J by 5 bases, and 11 bases separated the two germline ends. The germline gives CDR1 MNHEY, CDR2 SVGAGI. The CDR3 is CASSYNRADQPQHF. Here the CDR3 DNA reads TGTGCCAGCAGTTATAACAGGGCCGATCAGCCCCAGCATTTT.

CDR3 in amino acids: CASSYSTKGWDTEAFF. CDR3 coding DNA: TGTGCCAGCAGTTACTCGACGAAGGGCTGGGACACTGAAGCTTTCTTT. The V and J genes are TRBV6-2 or TRBV6-3 and TRBJ1-1; no clear D gene. The CDR3 is 16 amino acids. Trimming cost V 0 bases and J 3 bases, with 14 bases left between them. CDR1 and CDR2 (germline): MNHEY, SVGEGT.

This clonotype was detected only a few times. The J gene is TRBJ1-1, the V gene TRBV27; perhaps TRBD1 as D (5 bases). The CDR3 covers 13 residues. CDR1 is MNHEY, CDR2 SMNVEV, per germline (reference sequence). The ends were cut back, 6 bases at V and 4 bases at J, with 12 bases in the middle. This chain's CDR3 is CASSRGVGTEAFF. The CDR3 bases are TGTGCCAGCAGCCGAGGGGTAGGCACTGAAGCTTTCTTT.

The chain employs TRBV29-1 and TRBJ1-1, with TRBD1 matching 7 bases. The V and J ends lost 6 bases and 2 bases, in that order; junction bases with no gene match: 9. Per germline, CDR1 SQVTM and CDR2 ANQGSEA. CDR3 size: 14 residues. CDR3 in DNA: TGCAGCGTCATACAGGGGACCCCAAACACTGAAGCTTTCTTT. This codes for CSVIQGTPNTEAFF.

The J gene is TRBJ2-1, the V gene TRBV6-6, with a tentative D call TRBD1 (6 bases). From germline, CDR1 is MNHNY and CDR2 SVGAGI (reference sequence). The CDR3 loop spans 17 amino acids. Between the trimmed V and J ends, which lost 4 bases and 0 bases, there was a span of 16 bases. This CDR3 is CASSSPSQGTSYNEQFF. The CDR3 DNA is TGTGCCAGCAGTTCCCCCTCACAGGGAACCTCCTACAATGAGCAGTTCTTC.

DNA of the CDR3: TGTGCCAGTAGTAGGGCTTATAGCAATCAGCCCCAGCATTTT. Translation: CASSRAYSNQPQHF. This chain uses TRBV19 with TRBJ1-5, with D unclear. This CDR3 region has 14 residues. Germline CDR1 is LNHDA and CDR2 is SQIVND (reference sequence). Trimming pared 4 bases from V and 0 bases from J, leaving 7 bases between.